This TCR beta chain was found in a study of blood T cell repertoires in COVID-19. Study-wide context: The study drew acute and convalescent COVID-19 samples from the United States, Italy and Spain. PBMCs, B-cell-depleted T cells, or T cells were the source of the cDNA or gDNA that made up the material.

In the authors' methods: Amplification with reference gene primers provided the estimates of nucleated cell counts. TCRdb keeps only in-frame clones here, not all; method: immunoSEQ multiplex PCR. The V and J calls and clone size come from that table; D and trimming were worked out from the DNA. The repertoire includes about 230,000 clones, more than 65% of them detected once, and approximately 2% sits in the top ten. Germline CDR1 is SGHAT and CDR2 is FQNNGV. This CDR3 comprises 15 residues. V gave up 5 bases and J gave up 7 bases; unmatched junction bases: 12. The chain joins TRBV11-2 to TRBJ2-7; 9 bases match TRBD2. The source is a man aged 35-49 years who had recovered from COVID-19. Sequenced input: peripheral blood. The CDR3 here is CASSAPLLAGREQYF. The CDR3 nucleotides read TGTGCCAGCAGCGCCCCACTACTAGCGGGCCGTGAGCAGTACTTC.